The clone carrying this T cell receptor beta chain has a handful of counts. The data are from a study of T cells in Graves' hyperthyroidism and ophthalmopathy. Regions amplified from RNA transcripts were the TCR beta CDR3 regions. HTBI primers were used for first-round RT-PCR of the TCR CDR3. TCRdb reprocessed the multiplex PCR reads with MiXCR, giving one entry per CDR3 protein. The sample has some 460,000 distinct CDR3 sequences; roughly 14% are singletons. Germline V gene data show CDR1 as ENHRY and CDR2 as SYGVKD. V was cut by 0 bases and J by 7 bases, with 4 bases left in between. This CDR3 has 11 amino acids.

This sequence joins TRBV10-3 and TRBJ2-7; D is uncertain. Sequencing was done on a sample of blood. This TCR was sampled from a woman between 18 and 29 years old with Graves' hyperthyroidism. The CDR3 loop is CAISESGEQYF. CDR3 DNA: TGTGCCATCAGTGAGTCGGGGGAGCAGTACTTC.